These T cell receptor beta chains were read from a single sample in a study of T-cell memory formation after mild COVID-19. TCRdb reprocessed the 5' RACE reads with MiXCR, giving one entry per CDR3 protein. This table has approximately 270,000 distinct CDR3 sequences, about 17% appearing once. The sequencing sample was made of PBMCs or a T cell subset sorted from them (not recorded which). These receptors were obtained from a man younger than 35 who had mild COVID-19 (a few samples of this study predate the infection). Cell type and time point are not known. Both conserved end residues are trimmed from each CDR3.

j_gene: TRBJ2-5
v_gene: TRBV4-1
CDR3aa: ASSLVGQGTETQY

j_gene: TRBJ2-3
v_gene: TRBV7-2
CDR3aa: ASSSLGPDTQY

j_gene: TRBJ2-7
v_gene: TRBV7-2
CDR3aa: ASSLASGVTGEQY

j_gene: TRBJ2-3
v_gene: TRBV3-1
CDR3aa: ASSPLRGGARDTQY

j_gene: TRBJ2-5
v_gene: TRBV29-1
CDR3aa: SVQGDQETQY

j_gene: TRBJ1-5
v_gene: TRBV20-1
CDR3aa: SASGQVGSNQPQH

j_gene: TRBJ1-5
v_gene: TRBV18
CDR3aa: ASSDPHGNQPQH

j_gene: TRBJ2-1
v_gene: TRBV5-5
CDR3aa: ASSRAYNEQF

j_gene: TRBJ1-6
v_gene: TRBV9
CDR3aa: ASSPWDRENSPLH

j_gene: TRBJ2-1
v_gene: TRBV6-2/TRBV6-3
CDR3aa: ASSRTSENEQF

j_gene: TRBJ2-1
v_gene: TRBV2
CDR3aa: ASSWASGENNEQF

j_gene: TRBJ1-1
v_gene: TRBV15
CDR3aa: ATSPARDQGLAEAF

j_gene: TRBJ2-1
v_gene: TRBV7-9
CDR3aa: ASLDMSYEQF

j_gene: TRBJ1-1
v_gene: TRBV6-5
CDR3aa: ASRAGSEAF

j_gene: TRBJ2-7
v_gene: TRBV20-1
CDR3aa: SAGEGATGLYEQY

j_gene: TRBJ2-5
v_gene: TRBV6-6
CDR3aa: ASSGTSGGQETQY

j_gene: TRBJ2-2
v_gene: TRBV14
CDR3aa: ASSQTRGGLSRTGELF

j_gene: TRBJ1-2
v_gene: TRBV6-6
CDR3aa: ASREVNGYT

j_gene: TRBJ1-2
v_gene: TRBV6-5
CDR3aa: ASGQGSYGYT

j_gene: TRBJ2-1
v_gene: TRBV6-2/TRBV6-3
CDR3aa: ASSEAGGDYNEQF

j_gene: TRBJ2-2
v_gene: TRBV24-1
CDR3aa: ATSDEQGAGELF

j_gene: TRBJ2-3
v_gene: TRBV5-1
CDR3aa: ASSLARAGGADTQY

j_gene: TRBJ2-5
v_gene: TRBV7-4
CDR3aa: ASSLVIGFQETQY

j_gene: TRBJ2-1
v_gene: TRBV7-2
CDR3aa: ASADRFNGRQF

j_gene: TRBJ1-5
v_gene: TRBV20-1
CDR3aa: SAAGRGPNQPQH

j_gene: TRBJ2-3
v_gene: TRBV18
CDR3aa: ASSPAGGTTDTQY

j_gene: TRBJ2-2
v_gene: TRBV5-5
CDR3aa: ASSLFADSPQTGELF

j_gene: TRBJ2-3
v_gene: TRBV7-7
CDR3aa: ASSPGGPSDTQY

j_gene: TRBJ2-7
v_gene: TRBV4-3
CDR3aa: ASSQAAGDFYEQY

j_gene: TRBJ2-7
v_gene: TRBV4-3
CDR3aa: ASARTLYSKGQY

j_gene: TRBJ1-4
v_gene: TRBV12-3/TRBV12-4
CDR3aa: ASSPGQINEKLF

j_gene: TRBJ2-7
v_gene: TRBV5-1
CDR3aa: ASAGNEALYEQY

j_gene: TRBJ1-2
v_gene: TRBV7-2
CDR3aa: ASSSFQGGYGYT